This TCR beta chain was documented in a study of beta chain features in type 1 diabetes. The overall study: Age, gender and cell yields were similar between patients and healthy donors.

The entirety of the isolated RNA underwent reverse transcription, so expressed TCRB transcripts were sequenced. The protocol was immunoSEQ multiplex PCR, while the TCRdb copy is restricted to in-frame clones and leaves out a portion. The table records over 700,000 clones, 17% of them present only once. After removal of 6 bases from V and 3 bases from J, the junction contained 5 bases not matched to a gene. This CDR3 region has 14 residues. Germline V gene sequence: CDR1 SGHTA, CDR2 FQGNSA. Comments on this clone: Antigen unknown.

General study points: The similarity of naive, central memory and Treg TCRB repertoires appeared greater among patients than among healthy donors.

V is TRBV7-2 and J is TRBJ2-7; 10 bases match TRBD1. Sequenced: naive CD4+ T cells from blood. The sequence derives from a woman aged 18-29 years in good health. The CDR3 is CASRKTGGFYEQYF. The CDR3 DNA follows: TGTGCCAGCAGAAAGACAGGGGGCTTCTACGAGCAGTACTTC. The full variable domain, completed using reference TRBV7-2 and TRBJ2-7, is GAGVSQSPSNKVTEKGKDVELRCDPISGHTALYWYRQSLGQGLEFLIYFQGNSAPDKSGLPSDRFSAERTGGSVSTLTIQRTQQEDSAVYLCASRKTGGFYEQYFGPGTRLTVT.